This entry lists 13 T cell receptor beta chains sequenced from one sample in a study of cytomegalovirus exposure and HLA in healthy donors. The PCR used 60 Vbeta and 13 Jbeta primers. Only in-frame clones appear in the TCRdb table, and some are missing; sequencing was by immunoSEQ multiplex PCR. Here the sample spans approximately 65,000 clones, 55% to 75% being singletons. Material for sequencing was PBMCs. These receptors all stem from a man aged 35 to 55 in good health and CMV-seropositive.

A remark on this clone: Other DNA sequences in this sample translate to the same CDR3. This chain links TRBV6-6 with TRBJ2-7; 9 bases are shared with TRBD2. V shed 2 bases, J shed 4 bases, and the junction held 3 bases outside the gene matches. Germline values: CDR1 MNHNY, CDR2 SVGAGI (reference sequence). This CDR3 contains 14 residues. As DNA, the CDR3 is TGTGCCAGCAGTTACGGGACTAGCAGATACGAGCAGTACTTC. Translated, it gives CASSYGTSRYEQYF.

The rearrangement joins TRBV4-1 to TRBJ2-6; weak D call: TRBD2 (6 bases). Between the trimmed V and J ends, which lost 2 bases and 0 bases, there was a span of 23 bases. Germline loops: CDR1 MGHRA, CDR2 YSYEKL. The CDR3 consists of 21 residues. The CDR3 sequence is CASSQLLLGVGRDSGANVLTF. The CDR3 DNA sequence: TGCGCCAGCAGCCAACTTTTGTTGGGCGTCGGGCGGGACTCTGGGGCCAACGTCCTGACTTTC.

The rearrangement links TRBV19 to TRBJ2-1, with 8 bases identical to TRBD1. The junction had 3 bases not matched to a gene; V was cut back by 4 bases and J by 7 bases. This CDR3 has 13 residues. CDR1 LNHDA and CDR2 SQIVND come from the germline V gene (reference sequence). In DNA, the CDR3 is TGTGCCAGTAGTACCGGGGACAGGAATGAGCAGTTCTTC. Translated, it gives CASSTGDRNEQFF.

This chain uses TRBV7-2 with TRBJ2-7; 8 bases fit TRBD1. Trimming cost V 3 bases and J 2 bases; bases outside gene matches: 6. The CDR3 is made up of 15 amino acids. CDR1 and CDR2 (germline): SGHTA, FQGNSA. The CDR3 DNA follows: TGTGCCAGCAGCTTTAGGAGGACAGGGCCCTACGAGCAGTACTTC. As protein: CASSFRRTGPYEQYF. The entire variable domain, with the rest obtained from reference TRBV7-2 and TRBJ2-7, is as follows: GAGVSQSPSNKVTEKGKDVELRCDPISGHTALYWYRQSLGQGLEFLIYFQGNSAPDKSGLPSDRFSAERTGGSVSTLTIQRTQQEDSAVYLCASSFRRTGPYEQYFGPGTRLTVT.

CDR3 sequence reads: CASSLTTVEQYF. In nucleotides, the CDR3 is TGTGCCAGCAGCTTGACGACTGTTGAGCAGTACTTC. This sequence joins TRBV4-2 and TRBJ2-7, with D hard to call. This CDR3 is built from 12 residues. Per germline, CDR1 LGHNA and CDR2 YNFKEQ. V gave up 5 bases and J gave up 7 bases, with 12 bases separating them.

Only one count was recorded for this clone. The V call is TRBV2, the J call TRBJ2-2, with D perhaps matching TRBD2 (6 bases). Germline values: CDR1 SNHLY, CDR2 FYNNEI. This CDR3 is built from 14 residues. Trimming took off 9 bases at V and 4 bases at J, with 15 bases between the two ends. The CDR3 sequence: CASTPGLLTGELFF. The DNA for the CDR3 is TGTGCCAGTACTCCGGGACTCCTCACCGGGGAGCTGTTTTTT.

The chain has TRBV6-1 and TRBJ2-7; perhaps TRBD1 as D (5 bases). The CDR3 contains 15 residues. V lost 7 bases to trimming and J lost 7 bases, with 23 bases between them. Germline V gene data show CDR1 as MNHNS and CDR2 as SASEGT. The chain's CDR3 is CASTFTWGNSAEQYF. The CDR3 DNA reads TGTGCCAGCACCTTCACGTGGGGCAACTCAGCGGAGCAGTACTTC.

CDR3 in DNA: TGTGCCAGCAGCGTCTCGTCGGATACGCAGTATTTT. Protein product: CASSVSSDTQYF. The chain carries TRBV7-2 and TRBJ2-3; no clear D. V was cut by 5 bases and J by 6 bases, with 9 bases left in between. CDR3 length: 12 amino acids. Germline CDR1 is SGHTA and CDR2 is FQGNSA.

This clone was counted only a few times. The V gene is TRBV5-5, the J gene TRBJ1-3, with D tentatively TRBD1 (5 bases). The CDR3 loop spans 16 amino acids. Germline-derived CDR1 and CDR2 are SGHKS and YYEKEE (reference sequence). Trimming took off 0 bases at V and 3 bases at J, with 13 bases between the two ends. As DNA, the CDR3 is TGTGCCAGCAGCTTGGCGGGGACGACTAGTGGAAACACCATATATTTT. It is translated as CASSLAGTTSGNTIYF.

This sequence joins TRBV5-4 and TRBJ2-1; D is possibly TRBD1 (8 bases). The CDR3 runs to 13 residues. V was pared by 4 bases and J by 7 bases, with 12 bases between. Germline V gene sequence: CDR1 SGHNT, CDR2 YYREEE (reference sequence). DNA for the CDR3: TGTGCCAGCAGCCTACAGGGGGGGAATGAGCAGTTCTTC. Its translation is CASSLQGGNEQFF.

This clone was seen once. The chain recombines TRBV6-5 with TRBJ1-1, with a weak D call TRBD1 (6 bases). V was pared by 6 bases and J by 0 bases, with 11 bases between. CDR3 length: 14 amino acids. In germline, CDR1 is MNHEY, CDR2 SVGAGI. CDR3 in DNA: TGTGCCAGCAGCCGGACAGAAATGAACACTGAAGCTTTCTTT. Its protein is CASSRTEMNTEAFF.

This clone was recorded a few times. The chain recombines TRBV25-1 with TRBJ2-1; tentatively, D is TRBD1 (6 bases). Per the germline V gene, CDR1 is MGHDK and CDR2 is SYGVNS. V was clipped by 1 base and J by 4 bases, with 11 bases between them. The length of the CDR3 is 15 residues. CDR3 sequence: CASSEFRTAYNEQFF. CDR3 bases: TGTGCCAGCAGTGAATTTCGGACAGCATACAATGAGCAGTTCTTC.

V and J are TRBV13 and TRBJ2-7; a weak D match, TRBD2 (6 bases). The CDR3 length is 14 residues. Germline V gene data show CDR1 as PRHDT and CDR2 as FYEKMQ (reference sequence). Trimming cost V 5 bases and J 5 bases, with 16 bases left between them. For the CDR3, the DNA is TGTGCCAGCAGCGCAGTCGGGAGCTGGGACGAGCAGTACTTC. It codes for CASSAVGSWDEQYF.